These T cell receptor beta chains were read from a single sample in a study of blood T cells in healthy people across ages. TCRdb passed the 5' RACE reads through MiXCR, listing each CDR3 protein once. The sample yields 1 million or so distinct CDR3 sequences, more than 40% seen once. The specimen sequenced was blood. The origin of the receptors is a woman aged 55-70 years in good health. Both conserved end residues are trimmed from each CDR3. The D gene is left open where the match is weak.

>-|TRBV12-5
ASGLNTQY
>TRBD2|TRBV12-3/TRBV12-4
ASVVAGSTDTQY
>-|TRBV7-2
ASSLDVLANNEQF
>-|TRBV5-1
ASSLGGQENTEAF
>TRBD2|TRBV28
ASREEGKWEQY
>-|TRBV9
ASSVGGHSSYEQY
>-|TRBV7-8
ASSLGWDNEQF
>TRBD2|TRBV20-1
SAPRPAGAPYEQY
>-|TRBV29-1
SVQPRQNNYGYT
>TRBD1|TRBV7-2
ASTRRTGGLETQY
>-|TRBV7-8
ASSLAGRVRDNEQF
>TRBD2|TRBV29-1
SVAGLAGAFSYEQY
>TRBD2|TRBV6-6
ASSSTGTRAEQY
>TRBD1|TRBV6-5
ASSRGQGAKNTEAF
>-|TRBV27
ASSLTGTAKGTRELF
>TRBD1|TRBV12-3/TRBV12-4
ASTPGQGFFEQY
>-|TRBV7-8
ASSLGRVVSSYNEQF
>-|TRBV20-1
SANGGWREAF
>TRBD1|TRBV20-1
SASLGGFEQY
>TRBD1|TRBV25-1
ASSVTGVPYGYT
>-|TRBV5-5
ASSLVGHSNQPQH
>-|TRBV20-1
SASGRQEVYGYT
>-|TRBV6-1
ASSEQVLAVGRETQY
>TRBD2|TRBV4-1
ASGTSNEQY
>TRBD1|TRBV27
ASSSRGQGNFAYEQY
>-|TRBV28
ASSSTLGLGETQY
>-|TRBV20-1
SARVGPRNTEAF
>-|TRBV21-1
ASSKELPGQADEQY
>-|TRBV11-1
ASSSGSGSTDTQY
>-|TRBV5-1
ASSREASYEQY
>-|TRBV7-2
ASSVSGAYGYT
>-|TRBV7-9
ASSVLGQSYNEQF
>TRBD1|TRBV7-3
ASSLFRGPNEQF
>TRBD2|TRBV10-2
ASSDYITSGRGDTQY
>TRBD1|TRBV27
ASSLPPGQGREQY
>TRBD2|TRBV27
ASSPLAGGRVDTQY
>TRBD1|TRBV20-1
SARDPGGSGANVLT
>TRBD2|TRBV5-1
ASSVTTSGAYEQY
>TRBD2|TRBV27
ASSLSGRAYNEQF
>-|TRBV7-9
ASSLGKTAYEQY
>-|TRBV29-1
SVGQVGDYEQY
>-|TRBV2
ASSEGGGQGTEAF
>TRBD2|TRBV15
ATTLLAGAYNEQF
>TRBD1|TRBV20-1
SARAGGEEKLF
>-|TRBV27
ASSLSTSGIYEQY
>-|TRBV30
AWSGWSSYEQY
>-|TRBV6-5
ASSYSMTRGINYGYT